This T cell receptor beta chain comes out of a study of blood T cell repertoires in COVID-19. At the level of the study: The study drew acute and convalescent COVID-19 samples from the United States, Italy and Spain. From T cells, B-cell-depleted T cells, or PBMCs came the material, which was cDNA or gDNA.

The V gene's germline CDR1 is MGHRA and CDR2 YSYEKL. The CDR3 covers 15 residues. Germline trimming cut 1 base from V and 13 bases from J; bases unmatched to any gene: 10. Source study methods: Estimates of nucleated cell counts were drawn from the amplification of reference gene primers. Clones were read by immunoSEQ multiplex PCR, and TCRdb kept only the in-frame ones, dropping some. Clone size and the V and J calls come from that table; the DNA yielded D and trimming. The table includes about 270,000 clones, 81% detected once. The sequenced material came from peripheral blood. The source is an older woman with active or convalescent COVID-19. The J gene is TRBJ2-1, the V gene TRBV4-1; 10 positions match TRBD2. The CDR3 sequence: CASSQGLAGESPQFF. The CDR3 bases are TGCGCCAGCAGCCAAGGACTAGCGGGCGAGTCCCCCCAGTTCTTC.